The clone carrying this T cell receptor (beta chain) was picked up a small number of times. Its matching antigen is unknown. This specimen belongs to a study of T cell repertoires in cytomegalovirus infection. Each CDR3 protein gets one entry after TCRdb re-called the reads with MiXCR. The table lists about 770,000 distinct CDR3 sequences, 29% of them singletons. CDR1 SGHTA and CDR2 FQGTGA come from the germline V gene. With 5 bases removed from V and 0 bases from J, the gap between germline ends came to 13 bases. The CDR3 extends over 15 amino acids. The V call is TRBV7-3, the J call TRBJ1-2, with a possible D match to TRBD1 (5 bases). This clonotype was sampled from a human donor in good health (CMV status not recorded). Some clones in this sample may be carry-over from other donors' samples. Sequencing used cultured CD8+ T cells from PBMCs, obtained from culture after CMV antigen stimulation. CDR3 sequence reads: CASSPLQGANYGYTF. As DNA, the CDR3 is TGTGCCAGCAGCCCTCTCCAGGGAGCTAACTATGGCTACACCTTC. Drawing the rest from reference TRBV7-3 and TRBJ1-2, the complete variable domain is GAGVSQTPSNKVTEKGKYVELRCDPISGHTALYWYRQSLGQGPEFLIYFQGTGAADDSGLPNDRFFAVRPEGSVSTLKIQRTERGDSAVYLCASSPLQGANYGYTFGSGTRLTVV.